This T cell receptor beta chain was identified in a study of blood T cell repertoires in COVID-19. As for the study in general: The study drew acute and convalescent COVID-19 samples from the United States, Italy and Spain. Nucleic acid was either cDNA or gDNA, and it came from T cells, B-cell-depleted T cells, or PBMCs.

In the original processing: From reference gene primer amplification, estimates of nucleated cell counts were derived. Only in-frame clones appear in the TCRdb table, and some are missing; sequencing was by immunoSEQ multiplex PCR. For V, J and clone size, that table is used; D and trimming come from the DNA. The table has 75,000 to 90,000 clones, approximately 80% seen once. The V and J ends lost 6 bases and 3 bases, in that order; junction bases with no gene match: 3. The CDR3 extends over 13 amino acids. Looked up from germline, CDR1 is WSHSY and CDR2 is SAAADI. This receptor was identified in a woman aged 35 to 49 with active or convalescent COVID-19. The rearrangement joins TRBV10-2 to TRBJ2-3; TRBD2 aligns across 7 bases. Sequencing used peripheral blood. CDR3 DNA sequence: TGCGCCAGCAGCCTTAGCGGGACAGATACGCAGTATTTT. It encodes CASSLSGTDTQYF.